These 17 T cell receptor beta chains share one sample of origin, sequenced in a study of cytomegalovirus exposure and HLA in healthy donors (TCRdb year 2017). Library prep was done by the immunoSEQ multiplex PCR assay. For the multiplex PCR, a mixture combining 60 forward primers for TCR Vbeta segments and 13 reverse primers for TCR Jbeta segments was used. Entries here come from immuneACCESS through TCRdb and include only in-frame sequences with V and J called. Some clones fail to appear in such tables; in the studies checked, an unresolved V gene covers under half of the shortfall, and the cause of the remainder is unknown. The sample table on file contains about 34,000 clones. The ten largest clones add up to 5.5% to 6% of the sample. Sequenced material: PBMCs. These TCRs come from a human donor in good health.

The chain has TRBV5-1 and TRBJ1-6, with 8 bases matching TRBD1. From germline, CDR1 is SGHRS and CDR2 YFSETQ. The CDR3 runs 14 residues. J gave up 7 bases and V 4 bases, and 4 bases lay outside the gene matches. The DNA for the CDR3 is TGCGCCAGCAGCCGACAGGGGAAAAATTCACCCCTCCACTTT. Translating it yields CASSRQGKNSPLHF.

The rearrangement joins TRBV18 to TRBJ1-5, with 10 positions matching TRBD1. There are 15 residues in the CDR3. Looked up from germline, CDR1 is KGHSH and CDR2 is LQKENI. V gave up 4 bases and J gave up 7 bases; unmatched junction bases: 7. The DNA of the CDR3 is TGTGCCAGCTCACTTGAAGCGACAGGGGGCCAGCCCCAGCATTTT. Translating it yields CASSLEATGGQPQHF.

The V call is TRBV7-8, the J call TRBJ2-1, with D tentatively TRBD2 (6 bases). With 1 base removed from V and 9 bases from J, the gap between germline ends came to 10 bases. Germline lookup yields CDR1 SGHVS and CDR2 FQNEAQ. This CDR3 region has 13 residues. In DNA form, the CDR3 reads TGTGCCAGCAGCTTAGTTGCGGGGAGTGAGCAGTTCTTC. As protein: CASSLVAGSEQFF. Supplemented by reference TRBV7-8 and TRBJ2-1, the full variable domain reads GAGVSQSPRYKVAKRGQDVALRCDPISGHVSLFWYQQALGQGPEFLTYFQNEAQLDKSGLPSDRFFAERPEGSVSTLKIQRTQQEDSAVYLCASSLVAGSEQFFGPGTRLTVL.

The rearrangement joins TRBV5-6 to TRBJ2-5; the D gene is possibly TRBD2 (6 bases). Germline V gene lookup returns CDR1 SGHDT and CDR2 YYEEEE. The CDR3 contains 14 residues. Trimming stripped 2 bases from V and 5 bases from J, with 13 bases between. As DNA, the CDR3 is TGTGCCAGCAGCTTTCGGGGTGGGGGGGAGACCCAGTACTTC. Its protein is CASSFRGGGETQYF.

This chain's CDR3 is CASSSTSGLMEGDTQYF. CDR3 sequence (DNA): TGCGCCAGCAGCTCGACTAGCGGGCTGATGGAGGGGGATACGCAGTATTTT. The rearrangement joins TRBV5-1 to TRBJ2-3; 10 positions agree with TRBD2. The germline V gene has CDR1 SGHRS and CDR2 YFSETQ. The junction had 13 bases not matched to a gene; V was cut back by 3 bases and J by 6 bases. The CDR3 contains 17 residues.

DNA for the CDR3: TGCGCCAGCAGTGAGGGGGACAGGGGAGCTCCCTATGGCTACACCTTC. Amino acids: CASSEGDRGAPYGYTF. The genes are TRBV10-1 and TRBJ1-2, with 10 bases that match TRBD1. This CDR3 comprises 16 residues. J gave up 4 bases and V 2 bases, and 7 bases lay outside the gene matches. Germline V gives CDR1 WNHNN, CDR2 SYGVQD (reference sequence).

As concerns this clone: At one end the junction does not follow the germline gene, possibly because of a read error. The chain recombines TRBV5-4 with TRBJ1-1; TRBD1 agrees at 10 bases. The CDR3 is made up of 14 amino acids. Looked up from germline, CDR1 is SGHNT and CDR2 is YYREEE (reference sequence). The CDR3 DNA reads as TGTGCCAGCAGCCGGGGACAGGGGAACACTGAAGATTTCTTT. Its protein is CASSRGQGNTEDFF. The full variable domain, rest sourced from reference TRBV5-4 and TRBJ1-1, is ETGVTQSPTHLIKTRGQQVTLRCSSQSGHNTVSWYQQALGQGPQFIFQYYREEENGRGNFPPRFSGLQFPNYSSELNVNALELDDSALYLCASSRGQGNTEDFFGQGTRLTVV.

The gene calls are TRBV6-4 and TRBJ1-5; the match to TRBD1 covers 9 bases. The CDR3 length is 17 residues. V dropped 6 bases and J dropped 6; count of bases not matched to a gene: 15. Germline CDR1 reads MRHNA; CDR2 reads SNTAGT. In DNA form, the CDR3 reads TGTGCCAGCAGGCTCGGGACAGGGATTCTGTATAGTCAGCCCCAGCATTTT. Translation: CASRLGTGILYSQPQHF.

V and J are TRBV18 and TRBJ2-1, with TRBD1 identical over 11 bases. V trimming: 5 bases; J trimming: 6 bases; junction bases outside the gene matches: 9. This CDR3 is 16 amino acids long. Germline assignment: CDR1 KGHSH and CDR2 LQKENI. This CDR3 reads CASSRSGTGGSNEQFF. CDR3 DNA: TGTGCCAGCTCAAGATCCGGGACAGGGGGGAGCAATGAGCAGTTCTTC.

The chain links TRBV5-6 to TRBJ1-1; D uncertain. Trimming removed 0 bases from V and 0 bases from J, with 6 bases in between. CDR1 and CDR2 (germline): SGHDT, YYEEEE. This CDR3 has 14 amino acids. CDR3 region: CASSLGRVNTEAFF. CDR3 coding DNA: TGTGCCAGCAGCTTGGGTCGAGTGAACACTGAAGCTTTCTTT.

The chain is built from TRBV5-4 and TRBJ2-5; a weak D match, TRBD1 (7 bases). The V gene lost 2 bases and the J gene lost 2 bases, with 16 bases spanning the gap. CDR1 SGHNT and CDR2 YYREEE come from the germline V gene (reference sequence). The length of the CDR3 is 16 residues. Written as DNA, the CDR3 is TGTGCCAGCAGCTTATCCCAGACAGGGAGGCAAGAGACCCAGTACTTC. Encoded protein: CASSLSQTGRQETQYF.

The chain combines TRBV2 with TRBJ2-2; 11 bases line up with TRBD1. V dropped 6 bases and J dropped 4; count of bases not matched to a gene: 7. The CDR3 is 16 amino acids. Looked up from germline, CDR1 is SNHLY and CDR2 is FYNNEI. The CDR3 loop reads CASRVGQGAGTGELFF. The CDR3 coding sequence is TGTGCCAGCAGAGTTGGACAGGGGGCAGGCACCGGGGAGCTGTTTTTT.

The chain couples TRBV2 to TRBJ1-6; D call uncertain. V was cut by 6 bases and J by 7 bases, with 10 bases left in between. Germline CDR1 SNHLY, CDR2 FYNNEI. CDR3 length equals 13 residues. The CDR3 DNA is TGTGCCAGCAGCCCCAGGCAAAATTCACCCCTCCACTTT. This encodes CASSPRQNSPLHF.

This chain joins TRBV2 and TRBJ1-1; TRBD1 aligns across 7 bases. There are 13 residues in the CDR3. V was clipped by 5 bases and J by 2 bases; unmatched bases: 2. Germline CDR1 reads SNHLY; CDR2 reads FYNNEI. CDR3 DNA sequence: TGTGCCAGCAGTCGGGACAGAAACACTGAAGCTTTCTTT. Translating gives CASSRDRNTEAFF.

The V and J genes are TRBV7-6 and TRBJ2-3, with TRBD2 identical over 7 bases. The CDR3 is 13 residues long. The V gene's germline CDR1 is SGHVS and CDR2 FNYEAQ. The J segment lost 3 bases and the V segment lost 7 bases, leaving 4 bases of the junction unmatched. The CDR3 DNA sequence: TGTGCCAGCACCCGGACTAGAACAGATACGCAGTATTTT. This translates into CASTRTRTDTQYF.

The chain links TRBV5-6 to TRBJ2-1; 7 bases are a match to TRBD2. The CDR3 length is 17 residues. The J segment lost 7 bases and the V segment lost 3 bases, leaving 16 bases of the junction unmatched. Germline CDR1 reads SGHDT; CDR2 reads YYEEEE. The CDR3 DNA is TGTGCCAGCAGCTCTAGGCGGGGGTTTTTCATTGGGAATGAGCAGTTCTTC. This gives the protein CASSSRRGFFIGNEQFF.

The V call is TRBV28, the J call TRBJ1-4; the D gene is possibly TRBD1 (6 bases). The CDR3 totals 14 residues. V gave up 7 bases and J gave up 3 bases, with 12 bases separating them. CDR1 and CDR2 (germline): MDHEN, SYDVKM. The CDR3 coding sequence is TGTGCCAGCACCACAGGGTTGGCTAATGAAAAACTGTTTTTT. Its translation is CASTTGLANEKLFF.